The next 26 T cell receptor beta chains were all read from a single sample in a study of shared clonotypes between healthy human individuals. Here immunoSEQ multiplex PCR was the method, and the copy in TCRdb shows in-frame clones only, minus some. The sample carries 2 million to 2.5 million clones, roughly 93% recorded once. Sequenced input: naive CD4+ T cells from PBMCs. Regarding subset: CD45RA+ positively selected. These receptors came from a man aged 18 to 30 in good health. Some clones in this sample may be carry-over from other donors' samples.

To note about this clone: Other DNA sequences in the same sample also yield this CDR3. The V call is TRBV29-1, the J call TRBJ2-3; 15 bases align to TRBD2. The germline CDR1 and CDR2 sequences are SQVTM and ANQGSEA. Trimming at V came to 6 bases and at J to 5 bases, leaving 3 bases not matched to a gene. The CDR3 loop spans 14 amino acids. CDR3 coding DNA: TGCAGCGTCGGGGGACTAGCGGGAGGAGATACGCAGTATTTT. Translation: CSVGGLAGGDTQYF.

The chain employs TRBV6-6 and TRBJ2-5; possibly TRBD2 for D (5 bases). Germline V gene lookup returns CDR1 MNHNY and CDR2 SVGAGI (reference sequence). The CDR3 has 12 residues. V was pared by 2 bases and J by 4 bases, with 5 bases between. CDR3 sequence reads: CASSYEGETQYF. The CDR3 bases are TGTGCCAGCAGTTACGAGGGAGAGACCCAGTACTTC.

Here the CDR3 DNA reads TGTGCCAGCAGCTCCGGACTAGCCGAATCCTACAATGAGCAGTTCTTC. Translating it yields CASSSGLAESYNEQFF. The chain links TRBV11-1 to TRBJ2-1; 8 nucleotides agree with TRBD2. This CDR3 comprises 16 residues. CDR1 SGHAT and CDR2 FQDESV come from the germline V gene (reference sequence). Trimming took 4 bases from V and 1 from J; bases not matched to a gene: 6.

V and J are TRBV30 and TRBJ1-4, with 7 nucleotides matching TRBD1. The V gene's germline CDR1 is GTSNPN and CDR2 SVGIG (reference sequence). The length of the CDR3 is 15 residues. Trimming cost V 3 bases and J 0 bases; bases outside gene matches: 4. DNA for the CDR3: TGTGCCTGGAGGCAGGGGACAGCAACTAATGAAAAACTGTTTTTT. It translates to CAWRQGTATNEKLFF. Full variable domain (rest looked up from reference TRBV30 and TRBJ1-4): SQTIHQWPATLVQPVGSPLSLECTVEGTSNPNLYWYRQAAGRGLQLLFYSVGIGQISSEVPQNLSASRPQDRQFILSSKKLLLSDSGFYLCAWRQGTATNEKLFFGSGTQLSVL.

This sequence joins TRBV7-9 and TRBJ2-7, with D possibly matching TRBD2 (6 bases). This CDR3 comprises 15 residues. The germline V gene has CDR1 SEHNR and CDR2 FQNEAQ (reference sequence). The V and J ends lost 5 bases and 7 bases respectively, with 21 bases between them. DNA for the CDR3: TGTGCCAGCAGCGCATTTAGCGGAGGGAGGTGGGAGCAGTACTTC. Amino acids: CASSAFSGGRWEQYF.

To note about this clone: Other DNA sequences within the sample encode an identical CDR3. V and J are TRBV18 and TRBJ2-2, with TRBD2 matching 7 bases. Germline CDR1 KGHSH, CDR2 LQKENI. Trimming took 6 bases from V and 2 from J; bases not matched to a gene: 6. The CDR3 covers 15 residues. This CDR3 is CASSRLAENTGELFF. Written as DNA, the CDR3 is TGTGCCAGCTCCCGACTAGCCGAAAACACCGGGGAGCTGTTTTTT.

As for this clone: Additional DNA sequences in this sample encode the identical CDR3. The genes are TRBV18 and TRBJ2-1; D is unclear. This CDR3 is built from 14 residues. Germline V gene data show CDR1 as KGHSH and CDR2 as LQKENI. Trimming took off 0 bases at V and 4 bases at J, with 7 bases between the two ends. DNA of the CDR3: TGTGCCAGCTCACCACCGGTTGGTTACAATGAGCAGTTCTTC. This codes for CASSPPVGYNEQFF.

In its sample, this clone was seen once. V gene TRBV5-6 combines with J gene TRBJ1-2; D is ambiguous. Trimming stripped 6 bases from V and 0 bases from J, with 9 bases between. The CDR3 covers 13 residues. Germline lookup yields CDR1 SGHDT and CDR2 YYEEEE. Here the CDR3 reads CASNLDANYGYTF. CDR3 coding DNA: TGTGCCAGCAACCTTGATGCTAACTATGGCTACACCTTC.

CDR3: CAGASGALGTEAFF. The CDR3 nucleotides read TGTGCCGGAGCGTCGGGGGCTTTGGGCACTGAAGCTTTCTTT. This chain connects TRBV28 to TRBJ1-1; D perhaps matches TRBD1 (6 bases). The ends were cut back, 11 bases at V and 4 bases at J, with 20 bases in the middle. The CDR3 runs to 14 residues. The germline gives CDR1 MDHEN, CDR2 SYDVKM.

Worth noting for this clone: Other DNA sequences of this sample code for an identical CDR3. V gene TRBV7-3 combines with J gene TRBJ2-2; TRBD1 agrees at 9 bases. This CDR3 region has 16 residues. Losses at the gene ends were 5 bases for V and 3 bases for J; bases not matched to a gene: 7. Germline loops: CDR1 SGHTA, CDR2 FQGTGA. CDR3 amino acids: CASSLTGGAYTGELFF. The DNA of the CDR3 is TGTGCCAGCAGCCTTACAGGGGGCGCGTACACCGGGGAGCTGTTTTTT.

The gene calls are TRBV2 and TRBJ1-5; D not certain. CDR3 length: 14 amino acids. CDR1 SNHLY and CDR2 FYNNEI come from the germline V gene. The V and J ends lost 2 bases and 9 bases respectively, with 14 bases between them. CDR3 nucleotides: TGTGCCAGCAGTGAACCTCCAGCCCTCCGGCCCCAGCATTTT. It is translated as CASSEPPALRPQHF.

A few counts support this clone. The chain has TRBV19 and TRBJ2-2; the D is unclear. The germline V gene has CDR1 LNHDA and CDR2 SQIVND (reference sequence). V was shortened by 5 bases and J by 3 bases, with 10 bases between the two germline ends. The CDR3 spans 14 residues. CDR3 sequence reads: CASSGPFDTGELFF. The CDR3 DNA reads as TGTGCCAGTAGTGGCCCCTTCGACACCGGGGAGCTGTTTTTT.

V is TRBV2 and J is TRBJ1-5; the match to TRBD1 covers 8 bases. The J segment lost 0 bases and the V segment lost 6 bases, leaving 4 bases of the junction unmatched. Germline CDR1 is SNHLY and CDR2 is FYNNEI. CDR3 size: 15 residues. CDR3 coding DNA: TGTGCCAGCAGCCGGACAGGGTATAGCAATCAGCCCCAGCATTTT. Translated, it gives CASSRTGYSNQPQHF.

The chain couples TRBV28 to TRBJ2-7; 9 nucleotides agree with TRBD1. The germline V gene encodes CDR1 MDHEN and CDR2 SYDVKM. Trimming removed 5 bases from V and 2 bases from J; junction bases left unmatched: 10. The CDR3 is made up of 16 amino acids. CDR3 loop: CASSRLGDRETYEQYF. The CDR3 coding sequence is TGTGCCAGCAGTAGGTTGGGGGACAGGGAGACCTACGAGCAGTACTTC. Full variable domain (outside the CDR3, taken from reference TRBV28 and TRBJ2-7): DVKVTQSSRYLVKRTGEKVFLECVQDMDHENMFWYRQDPGLGLRLIYFSYDVKMKEKGDIPEGYSVSREKKERFSLILESASTNQTSMYLCASSRLGDRETYEQYFGPGTRLTVT.

This chain joins TRBV28 and TRBJ2-5, with D perhaps being TRBD1 or TRBD2 (5 bases each). The DNA end favors TRBJ2-7, so the J call may be wrong. The CDR3 extends over 15 amino acids. Germline values: CDR1 MDHEN, CDR2 SYDVKM. The CDR3 DNA is TGTGCCAGCAGTTTGCACCGGGACCCCGCAATCGAGCAGTACTTC. Amino acids: CASSLHRDPAIEQYF.

The genes are TRBV7-9 and TRBJ2-3, with 7 bases matching TRBD1. Germline CDR1 and CDR2: SEHNR and FQNEAQ (reference sequence). V lost 4 bases to trimming and J lost 2 bases; unmatched junction nucleotides: 6. The CDR3 consists of 15 residues. Here the CDR3 reads CASSYPGQNTDTQYF. Here the CDR3 DNA reads TGTGCCAGCAGCTATCCGGGACAGAACACAGATACGCAGTATTTT. Complete variable domain (other parts from reference TRBV7-9 and TRBJ2-3): DTGVSQNPRHKITKRGQNVTFRCDPISEHNRLYWYRQTLGQGPEFLTYFQNEAQLEKSRLLSDRFSAERPKGSFSTLEIQRTEQGDSAMYLCASSYPGQNTDTQYFGPGTRLTVL.

This rearrangement joins TRBV28 to TRBJ2-7; D is possibly TRBD1 (6 bases). V lost 6 bases and J lost 3, with 18 bases in between. Germline V gene data show CDR1 as MDHEN and CDR2 as SYDVKM. The CDR3 runs to 15 residues. The CDR3 nucleotides are TGTGCCAGCAGCACCACTGACAGGATTCGCTACGAGCAGTACTTC. Protein product: CASSTTDRIRYEQYF.

The rearrangement links TRBV7-2 to TRBJ2-2; D remains ambiguous. Per germline, CDR1 SGHTA and CDR2 FQGNSA. Trimming took 2 bases from V and 3 from J, leaving 7 bases between them. CDR3 length: 14 residues. Here the CDR3 DNA reads TGTGCCAGCAGCTTAATTCGGGACACCGGGGAGCTGTTTTTT. As protein: CASSLIRDTGELFF.

CDR3 region: CASSWTGYTEAFF. CDR3 nucleotides: TGTGCCAGCAGCTGGACAGGGTACACTGAAGCTTTCTTT. The chain employs TRBV7-9 and TRBJ1-1; 8 bases agree with TRBD1. After removal of 4 bases from V and 3 bases from J, the junction contained 1 base not matched to a gene. Per the germline V gene, CDR1 is SEHNR and CDR2 is FQNEAQ (reference sequence). This CDR3 contains 13 residues.

The chain has TRBV5-1 and TRBJ1-1, with D tentatively TRBD1 (5 bases). Trimming cost V 4 bases and J 6 bases, with 19 bases left between them. The CDR3 has 15 amino acids. The germline gives CDR1 SGHRS, CDR2 YFSETQ. The CDR3 reads CASSRGAIYNAEAFF. The CDR3 DNA reads TGCGCCAGCAGCCGAGGGGCGATATATAACGCTGAAGCTTTCTTT.

CDR3 residues: CASSSTVGAASGETQYF. In DNA form, the CDR3 reads TGTGCCAGCAGCTCCACGGTCGGAGCGGCCTCCGGGGAGACCCAGTACTTC. V gene TRBV9 combines with J gene TRBJ2-5; a weak D match, TRBD2 (5 bases). Germline V lookup: CDR1 SGDLS, CDR2 YYNGEE. This CDR3 has 17 residues. Between the trimmed V and J ends, which lost 4 bases and 5 bases, there was a span of 24 bases.

The chain recombines TRBV10-2 with TRBJ1-1; maybe TRBD1 (5 bases). CDR3 length: 17 residues. The V gene's germline CDR1 is WSHSY and CDR2 SAAADI. V dropped 3 bases and J dropped 3 bases, with 20 bases sitting between them. CDR3 DNA: TGCGCCAGCAGTGATTTGATTGGCAGGGTAGGTCACACTGAAGCTTTCTTT. This translates into CASSDLIGRVGHTEAFF.

About this clone: The same CDR3 arises from other DNA sequences in this sample as well. This chain uses TRBV18 with TRBJ1-1; 8 bases agree with TRBD1. After removal of 1 base from V and 2 bases from J, the junction contained 3 bases not matched to a gene. Germline V gene sequence: CDR1 KGHSH, CDR2 LQKENI. The length of the CDR3 is 15 residues. The CDR3 region is CASSPRTGTNTEAFF. The CDR3, as DNA: TGTGCCAGCTCACCACGGACAGGGACCAACACTGAAGCTTTCTTT.

The rearrangement uses TRBV21-1 and TRBJ2-7; the table's D call, TRBD2, was not checked against the DNA. TRBV21-1 corresponds to a pseudogene. CDR3 length: 13 residues. The CDR3 reads CASSKGGWYEQYF. CDR3 nucleotides: TGTGCCAGCAGCAAGGGGGGGTGGTACGAGCAGTACTTC.

The chain carries TRBV5-1 and TRBJ2-7; the D call may be TRBD1 or TRBD2 (6 bases each). Trimming shortened V by 4 bases and J by 2 bases, and 16 bases separated the two germline ends. Germline V gene sequence: CDR1 SGHRS, CDR2 YFSETQ. The CDR3 runs to 15 residues. This chain's CDR3 is CASSPRGVPTYEQYF. CDR3 DNA sequence: TGCGCCAGCAGCCCAAGGGGGGTCCCTACCTACGAGCAGTACTTC.

The V gene is TRBV5-1, the J gene TRBJ2-3, with D hard to call. V gave up 2 bases and J gave up 1 base, with 8 bases separating them. Germline V gene sequence: CDR1 SGHRS, CDR2 YFSETQ. The CDR3 spans 14 residues. This CDR3 reads CASSFTAGTDTQYF. CDR3 in DNA: TGCGCCAGCAGCTTTACGGCGGGCACAGATACGCAGTATTTT.